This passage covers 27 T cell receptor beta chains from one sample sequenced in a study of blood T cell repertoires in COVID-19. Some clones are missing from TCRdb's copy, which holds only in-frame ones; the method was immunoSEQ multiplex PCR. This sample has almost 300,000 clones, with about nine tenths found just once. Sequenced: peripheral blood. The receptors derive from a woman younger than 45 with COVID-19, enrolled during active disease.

This chain's CDR3 is CASRETGPRPQHF. CDR3 coding DNA: TGTGCCAGCAGAGAGACAGGGCCTCGGCCCCAGCATTTT. This sequence joins TRBV2 and TRBJ1-5; TRBD1 matches 7 bases. The CDR3 is made up of 13 amino acids. The V segment lost 6 bases and the J segment 9 bases; nucleotides outside the gene matches: 8. CDR1 is SNHLY and CDR2 is FYNNEI in the germline V gene. The full variable domain, completed using reference TRBV2 and TRBJ1-5, is EPEVTQTPSHQVTQMGQEVILRCVPISNHLYFYWYRQILGQKVEFLVSFYNNEISEKSEIFDDQFSVERPDGSNFTLKIRSTKLEDSAMYFCASRETGPRPQHFGDGTRLSIL.

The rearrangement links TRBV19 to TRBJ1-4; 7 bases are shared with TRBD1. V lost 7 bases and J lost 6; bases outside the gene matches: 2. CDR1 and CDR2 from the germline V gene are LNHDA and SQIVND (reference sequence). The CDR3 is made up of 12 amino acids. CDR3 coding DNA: TGTGCCAGTACCCAGGGGGATGAAAAACTGTTTTTT. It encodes CASTQGDEKLFF.

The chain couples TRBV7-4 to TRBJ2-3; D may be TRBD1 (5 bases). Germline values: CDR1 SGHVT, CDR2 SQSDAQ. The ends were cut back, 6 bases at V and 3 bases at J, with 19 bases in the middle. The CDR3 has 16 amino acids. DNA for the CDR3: TGTGCCAGCAGATGCAGCAGGGTAAGGTTGACAGATACGCAGTATTTT. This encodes CASRCSRVRLTDTQYF.

Written as DNA, the CDR3 is TGTGCCAGCAGTTCCACACGTGGGAGGCAGTACTTC. Its translation is CASSSTRGRQYF. The J gene is TRBJ2-7, the V gene TRBV28; a possible D gene is TRBD2 (5 bases). The CDR3 is 12 residues long. V gave up 4 bases and J gave up 9 bases, with 13 bases separating them. The germline V gene encodes CDR1 MDHEN and CDR2 SYDVKM. Full variable domain (outside the CDR3, taken from reference TRBV28 and TRBJ2-7): DVKVTQSSRYLVKRTGEKVFLECVQDMDHENMFWYRQDPGLGLRLIYFSYDVKMKEKGDIPEGYSVSREKKERFSLILESASTNQTSMYLCASSSTRGRQYFGPGTRLTVT.

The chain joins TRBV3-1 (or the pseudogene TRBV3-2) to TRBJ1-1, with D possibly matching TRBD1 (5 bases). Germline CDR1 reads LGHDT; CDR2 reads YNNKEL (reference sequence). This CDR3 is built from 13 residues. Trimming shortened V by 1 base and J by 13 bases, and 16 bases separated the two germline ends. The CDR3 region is CASSQASQSGRFF. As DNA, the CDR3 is TGTGCCAGCAGCCAAGCGAGTCAATCAGGGCGTTTCTTT.

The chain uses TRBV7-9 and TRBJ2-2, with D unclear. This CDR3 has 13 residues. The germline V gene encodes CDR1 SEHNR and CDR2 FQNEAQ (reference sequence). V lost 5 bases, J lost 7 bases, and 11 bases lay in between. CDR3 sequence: CASSDSTLGELFF. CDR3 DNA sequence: TGTGCCAGCAGCGACTCGACGCTCGGGGAGCTGTTTTTT. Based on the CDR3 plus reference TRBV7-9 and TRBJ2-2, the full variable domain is DTGVSQNPRHKITKRGQNVTFRCDPISEHNRLYWYRQTLGQGPEFLTYFQNEAQLEKSRLLSDRFSAERPKGSFSTLEIQRTEQGDSAMYLCASSDSTLGELFFGEGSRLTVL.

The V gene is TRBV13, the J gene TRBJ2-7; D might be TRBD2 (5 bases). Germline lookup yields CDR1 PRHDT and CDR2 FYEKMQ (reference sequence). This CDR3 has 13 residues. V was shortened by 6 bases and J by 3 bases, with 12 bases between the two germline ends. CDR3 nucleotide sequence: TGTGCCAGCAGTACGGGGAGCGACTACGAGCAGTACTTC. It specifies CASSTGSDYEQYF.

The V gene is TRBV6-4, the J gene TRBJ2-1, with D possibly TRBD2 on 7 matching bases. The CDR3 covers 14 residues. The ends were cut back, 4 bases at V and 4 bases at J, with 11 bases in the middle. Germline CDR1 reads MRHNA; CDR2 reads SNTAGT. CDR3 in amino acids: CASSAGGHYNEQFF. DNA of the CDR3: TGTGCCAGCAGTGCGGGGGGCCATTACAATGAGCAGTTCTTC.

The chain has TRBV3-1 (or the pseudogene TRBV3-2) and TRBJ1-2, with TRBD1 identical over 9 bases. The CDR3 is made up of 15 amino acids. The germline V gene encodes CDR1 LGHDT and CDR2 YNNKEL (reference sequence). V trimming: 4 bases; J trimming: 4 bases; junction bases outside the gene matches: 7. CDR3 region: CASSPPTGGLYGYTF. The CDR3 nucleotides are TGTGCCAGCAGCCCACCCACAGGGGGCCTCTATGGCTACACCTTC.

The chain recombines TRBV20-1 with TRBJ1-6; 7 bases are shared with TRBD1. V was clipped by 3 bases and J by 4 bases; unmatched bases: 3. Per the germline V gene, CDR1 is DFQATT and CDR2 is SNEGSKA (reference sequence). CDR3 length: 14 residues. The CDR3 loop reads CSASMGQYNSPLHF. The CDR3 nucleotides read TGCAGTGCTAGTATGGGACAGTATAATTCACCCCTCCACTTT.

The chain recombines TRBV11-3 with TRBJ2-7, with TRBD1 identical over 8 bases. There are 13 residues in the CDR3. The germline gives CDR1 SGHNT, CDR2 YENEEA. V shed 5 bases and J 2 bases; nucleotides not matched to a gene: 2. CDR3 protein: CASSQGAPYEQYF. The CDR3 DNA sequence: TGTGCCAGCAGCCAGGGGGCTCCCTACGAGCAGTACTTC.

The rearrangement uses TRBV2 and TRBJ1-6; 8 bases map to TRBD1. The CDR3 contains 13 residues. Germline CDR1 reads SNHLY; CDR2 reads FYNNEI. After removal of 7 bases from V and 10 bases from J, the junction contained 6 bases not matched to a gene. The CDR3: CASILDRASPLHF. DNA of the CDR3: TGTGCCAGCATCCTGGACAGGGCCTCACCCCTCCACTTT.

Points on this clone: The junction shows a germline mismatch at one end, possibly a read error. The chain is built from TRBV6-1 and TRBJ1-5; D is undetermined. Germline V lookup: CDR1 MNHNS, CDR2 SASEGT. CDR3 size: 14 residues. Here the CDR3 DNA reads TGTGCCAGCAGTGAAGCGCTTCTACTTACGTATCCTCACTTT. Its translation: CASSEALLLTYPHF.

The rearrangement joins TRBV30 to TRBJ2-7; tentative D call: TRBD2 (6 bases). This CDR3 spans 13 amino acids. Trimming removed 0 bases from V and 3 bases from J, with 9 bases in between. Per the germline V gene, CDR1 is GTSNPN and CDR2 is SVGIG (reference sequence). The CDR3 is CAWSVGLDYEQYF. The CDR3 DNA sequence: TGTGCCTGGAGTGTGGGACTCGACTACGAGCAGTACTTC.

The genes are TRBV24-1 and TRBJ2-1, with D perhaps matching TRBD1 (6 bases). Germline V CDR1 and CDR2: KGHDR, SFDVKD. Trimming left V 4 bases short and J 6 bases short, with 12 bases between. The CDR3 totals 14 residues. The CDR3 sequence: CATSDFQTGNEQFF. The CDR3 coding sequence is TGTGCCACCAGTGACTTCCAGACAGGCAATGAGCAGTTCTTC.

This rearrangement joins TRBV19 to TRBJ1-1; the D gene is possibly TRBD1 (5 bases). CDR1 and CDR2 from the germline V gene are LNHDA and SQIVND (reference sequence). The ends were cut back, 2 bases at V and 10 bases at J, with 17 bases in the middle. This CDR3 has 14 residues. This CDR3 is CASSIPGAPHSAFF. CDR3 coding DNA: TGTGCCAGTAGTATACCTGGGGCACCTCATTCAGCTTTCTTT. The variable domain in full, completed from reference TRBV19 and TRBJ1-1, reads DGGITQSPKYLFRKEGQNVTLSCEQNLNHDAMYWYRQDPGQGLRLIYYSQIVNDFQKGDIAEGYSVSREKKESFPLTVTSAQKNPTAFYLCASSIPGAPHSAFFGQGTRLTVV.

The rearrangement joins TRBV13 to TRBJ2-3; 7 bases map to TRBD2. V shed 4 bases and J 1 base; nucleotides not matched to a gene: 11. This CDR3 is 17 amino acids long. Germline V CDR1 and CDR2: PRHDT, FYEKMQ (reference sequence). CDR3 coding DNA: TGTGCCAGCAGCTCGCGACGGGGGGTCGAAGGCACAGATACGCAGTATTTT. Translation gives CASSSRRGVEGTDTQYF.

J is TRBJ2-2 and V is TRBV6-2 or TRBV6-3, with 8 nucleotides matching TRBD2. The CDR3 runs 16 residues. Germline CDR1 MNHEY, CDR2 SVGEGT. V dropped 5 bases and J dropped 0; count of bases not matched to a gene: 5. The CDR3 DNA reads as TGTGCCAGCAGTCCCGGGGGGGCACCGAACACCGGGGAGCTGTTTTTT. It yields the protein CASSPGGAPNTGELFF.

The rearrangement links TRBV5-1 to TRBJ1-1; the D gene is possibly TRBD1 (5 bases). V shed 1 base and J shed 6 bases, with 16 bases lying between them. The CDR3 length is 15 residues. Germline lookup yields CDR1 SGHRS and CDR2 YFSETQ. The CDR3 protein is CASSLFRGGESEAFF. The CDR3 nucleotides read TGCGCCAGCAGCTTGTTTAGGGGAGGAGAATCTGAAGCTTTCTTT.

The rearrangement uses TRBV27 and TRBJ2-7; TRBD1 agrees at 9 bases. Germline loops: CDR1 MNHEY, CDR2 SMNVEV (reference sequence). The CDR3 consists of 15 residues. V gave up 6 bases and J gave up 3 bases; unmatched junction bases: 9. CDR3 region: CASRDRGRENYEQYF. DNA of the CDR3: TGTGCCAGCAGGGACAGGGGTCGGGAAAACTACGAGCAGTACTTC.

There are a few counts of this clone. The CDR3 loop is CASSLDSYNYGYTF. CDR3 sequence (DNA): TGTGCCAGCAGCTTAGACTCCTATAACTATGGCTACACCTTC. The chain uses TRBV11-1 and TRBJ1-2; D unclear. V shed 1 base and J shed 1 base, with 7 bases lying between them. There are 14 residues in the CDR3. Germline V gene sequence: CDR1 SGHAT, CDR2 FQDESV (reference sequence).

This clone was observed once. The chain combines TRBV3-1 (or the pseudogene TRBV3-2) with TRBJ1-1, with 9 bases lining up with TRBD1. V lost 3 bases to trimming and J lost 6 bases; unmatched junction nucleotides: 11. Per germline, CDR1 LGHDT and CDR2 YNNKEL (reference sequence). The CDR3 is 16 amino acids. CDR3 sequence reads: CASSHNRGRTRAEAFF. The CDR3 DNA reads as TGTGCCAGCAGCCACAACAGGGGGCGAACACGGGCTGAAGCTTTCTTT.

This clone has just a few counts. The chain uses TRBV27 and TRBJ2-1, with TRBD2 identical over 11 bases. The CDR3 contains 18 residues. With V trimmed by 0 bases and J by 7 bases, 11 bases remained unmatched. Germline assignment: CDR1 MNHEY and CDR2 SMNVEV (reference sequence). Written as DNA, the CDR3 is TGTGCCAGCAGTTTATCTACAGTGGGTAGCGGGGGGGTTAATGAGCAGTTCTTC. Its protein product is CASSLSTVGSGGVNEQFF.

The CDR3 sequence is CASSTPDRGAWQPQHF. The CDR3 DNA reads TGTGCCAGTAGTACCCCGGACAGGGGAGCTTGGCAGCCCCAGCATTTT. The chain joins TRBV19 to TRBJ1-5; 9 bases match TRBD1. Germline V CDR1 and CDR2: LNHDA, SQIVND (reference sequence). The CDR3 consists of 16 residues. Trimming at V came to 4 bases and at J to 7 bases, leaving 11 bases not matched to a gene.

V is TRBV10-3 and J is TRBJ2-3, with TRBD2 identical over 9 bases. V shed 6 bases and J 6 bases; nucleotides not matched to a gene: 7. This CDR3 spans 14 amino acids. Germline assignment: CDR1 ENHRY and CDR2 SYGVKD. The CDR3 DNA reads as TGTGCCATCAGGCCAGCGGGGGGCTGGGATACGCAGTATTTT. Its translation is CAIRPAGGWDTQYF.

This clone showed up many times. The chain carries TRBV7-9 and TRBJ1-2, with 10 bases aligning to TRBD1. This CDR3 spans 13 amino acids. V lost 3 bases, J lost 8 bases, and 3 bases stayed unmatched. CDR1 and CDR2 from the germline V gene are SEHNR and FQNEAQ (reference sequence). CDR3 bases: TGTGCCAGCAGCTTCGGACAGGGGGTGGGCTACACCTTC. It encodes CASSFGQGVGYTF.

The CDR3 nucleotides are TGTGCCAGCAGCCCTTTTTCGGGACAGGGCTACACCTTC. The encoded protein is CASSPFSGQGYTF. The rearrangement links TRBV3-1 (or the pseudogene TRBV3-2) to TRBJ1-2; 7 bases fit TRBD1. Germline loops: CDR1 LGHDT, CDR2 YNNKEL (reference sequence). Unmatched junction bases numbered 7, after V lost 4 bases and J lost 8 bases. The CDR3 covers 13 residues.